The sequence of this T cell receptor (beta chain) was determined in a study of T cell responses to AZD1222 COVID-19 vaccine. The repertoire was sequenced with immunoSEQ multiplex PCR; TCRdb's copy has only in-frame clones and lacks some. Of approximately 140,000 clones listed, roughly nine tenths are singletons. The CDR3 loop spans 14 amino acids. Trimming cost V 0 bases and J 0 bases, with 5 bases left between them. In germline, CDR1 is MNHNY, CDR2 SVGAGI (reference sequence). This TCR derives from an adult in good health. The input for sequencing was peripheral blood, taken on day 0 of AZD1222 vaccination. The J gene is TRBJ1-1, the V gene TRBV6-6; no clear D. The CDR3 bases are TGTGCCAGCAGTTACTCGTATCTGAACACTGAAGCTTTCTTT. Residues: CASSYSYLNTEAFF.